This TCR beta chain was recovered during a study of T-cell memory formation after mild COVID-19 (dated by TCRdb to the early 2020s). Study-wide context: TCR sequence clusters from the two donors were found to be largely donor specific. T-cell clones expanding and contracting after mild COVID-19 in a couple of donors were tracked by longitudinal TCRalpha and TCRbeta repertoire sequencing. Two young, previously healthy adult volunteers made up the cohort, one male and one female. Points the paper makes about the study in general: Whether the second-wave clones peaking on day 37 were SARS-CoV-2 specific was not confirmed. Clones contracting from day 15 to 85 had balanced CD4/CD8 phenotypes, while a second wave expanding from day 15 to 37 was biased towards CD4+. Some responding clones were detected in pre-infection memory, suggesting pre-existing cross-reactive memory T cells joined the SARS-CoV-2 response. The study covered only a couple of mild cases, and larger cohorts including severe cases with pre-infection samples were considered necessary. Contracting CD4+ clones appeared mostly in the CM and EM memory subsets, whereas CD8+ clones were enriched in EMRA.

This clonotype was observed a few times. Its antigen is currently not known. The input lacks base qualities; no much larger clone sits a single base away. PBMCs were isolated by Ficoll-Paque density gradient centrifugation. Germline trimming amounts to 5 bases on V and 2 bases on J, with 12 as the count of junction bases outside the gene matches. As encoded in the germline V gene, CDR1 is SGHTA while CDR2 is FQGNSA. From cysteine to phenylalanine, the CDR3 is 17 amino acids long. Kept here is only the CDR3 DNA, which spans 51 bases and is read in frame from base 1. The listed sequencing device is Illumina NovaSeq 6000. Using 5'RACE with constant-segment primers, TCRalpha and TCRbeta cDNA libraries were constructed, with sample barcodes and unique molecular identifiers added in the process. Trizol reagent was used to extract RNA from every sample. Library amplification was performed in two PCR steps, and a second sample barcode and Illumina TruSeq adapters were introduced in the second step. Libraries were sequenced on an Illumina NovaSeq with 2 x 150 bp paired-end reads. The authors' pipeline ran thus. The reads were demultiplexed and collapsed into UMI-guided consensus sequences using migec v1.2.7. Using mixcr v2.1.11, the UMI consensuses were aligned to TRA and TRB V and J templates and assembled into clonotypes. A clonotype was counted as expanded or contracted only if both edgeR and NoisET called the change significant, with noise models trained on biological replicates. edgeR calls used a false discovery rate-adjusted p below 0.01 and a log2 fold-change threshold of 1. As an exploratory analysis of dynamics, PCA with hierarchical clustering was applied to max-normalized trajectories of the 1000 most abundant clonotypes. Separately sequenced CD4+ and CD8+ repertoires were used to assign the CD4 or CD8 phenotype of responding clones. The public reads were reanalyzed by TCRdb: fastp trimming at Q25, MiXCR alignment, in-frame beta chains only. For every CDR3 protein sequence, its rows merge into one entry that carries the most common genes and DNA. TCRdb, rather than the study authors, made the V and J calls. The sample table lists 300,000 to 400,000 distinct CDR3 sequences, around 14% of them with a count of one. Together, the top ten hold around 22% of the sample.

The chain is made from TRBV7-2 and TRBJ2-7; the central 10 bases match TRBD2. The sample taken for sequencing was PBMCs or a T cell subset sorted from them (not recorded which). The sequence came from a man younger than 35 who had mild COVID-19 (a few samples of this study predate the infection). The sample titles of this study are shuffled in the database, so cell type and time point are left out; the donor was told from shared clones. The DNA is TGTGCCAGCAGCCGTGTCCTAGCGGGGGCCACCCCCTACGAGCAGTACTTC. The resulting protein is CASSRVLAGATPYEQYF.